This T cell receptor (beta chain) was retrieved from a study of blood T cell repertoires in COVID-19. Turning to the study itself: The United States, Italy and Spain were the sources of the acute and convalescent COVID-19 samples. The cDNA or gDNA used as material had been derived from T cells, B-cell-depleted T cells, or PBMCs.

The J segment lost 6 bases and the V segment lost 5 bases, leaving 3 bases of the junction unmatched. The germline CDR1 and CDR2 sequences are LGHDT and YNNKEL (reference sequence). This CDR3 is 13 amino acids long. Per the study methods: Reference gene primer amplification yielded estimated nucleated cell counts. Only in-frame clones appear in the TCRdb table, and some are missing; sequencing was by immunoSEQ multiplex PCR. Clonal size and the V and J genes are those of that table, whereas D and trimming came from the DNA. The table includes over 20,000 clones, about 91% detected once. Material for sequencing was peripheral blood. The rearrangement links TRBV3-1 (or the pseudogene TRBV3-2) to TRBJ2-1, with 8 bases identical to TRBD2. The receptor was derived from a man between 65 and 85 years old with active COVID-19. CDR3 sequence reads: CASSSRGGNEQFF. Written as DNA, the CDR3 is TGTGCCAGCAGCAGCCGGGGGGGCAATGAGCAGTTCTTC.